These T cell receptor beta chains were read from a single sample in a study of cytomegalovirus exposure and HLA in healthy donors. TCRdb keeps only in-frame clones here, not all; method: immunoSEQ multiplex PCR. The data hold roughly 93,000 clones, with more than 75% observed a single time. The specimen was PBMCs. These receptor sequences come from a human donor in good health. The CDR3 runs from the conserved cysteine through the conserved F or W. D genes are given only for firm matches. Clone size is shown for a subset of rows, as once, few, many or a class of expanded clone.

J,V,size,D,DNA,CDR3
TRBJ2-7,TRBV5-1,NA,TRBD1,TGCGCCAGCAGCTTGGTGGGACAGGGGTCCCACGAGCAGTACTTC,CASSLVGQGSHEQYF
TRBJ1-2,TRBV15,NA,NA,TGTGCCACCAGCAGAGGGCTTAACAACTATGGCTACACCTTC,CATSRGLNNYGYTF
TRBJ2-3,TRBV11-2,NA,TRBD1,TGTGCCAGCAGTTCCCGGACAGGGGGCACAGATACGCAGTATTTT,CASSSRTGGTDTQYF
TRBJ2-2,TRBV5-1,NA,NA,TGCGCCAGCAGCCTGTTGTACACCGGGGAGCTGTTTTTT,CASSLLYTGELFF
TRBJ2-7,TRBV11-2,NA,TRBD2,TGTGCCAGCAGCTGGGGGGGTTCCTACGAGCAGTACTTC,CASSWGGSYEQYF
TRBJ2-2,TRBV10-2,NA,NA,TGCGCCAGCAGTGTTCGGAGGACCGGGGAGCTGTTTTTT,CASSVRRTGELFF
TRBJ1-2,TRBV11-2,NA,TRBD1,TGTGCCAGCAGCTCTTGGGACAGGGGAGGCTACACCTTC,CASSSWDRGGYTF
TRBJ2-7,TRBV14,NA,NA,TGTGCCAGCAGCCAGGTCAGCGCCTACGAGCAGTACTTC,CASSQVSAYEQYF
TRBJ1-1,TRBV5-1,NA,NA,TGCGCCAGCAGCTTGCAACGGAGCTCGAACACTGAAGCTTTCTTT,CASSLQRSSNTEAFF
TRBJ2-5,TRBV5-1,NA,TRBD2,TGCGCCAGCAGCCCACGGACTAGCGGGAAAGGAGAGACCCAGTACTTC,CASSPRTSGKGETQYF
TRBJ1-2,TRBV4-1,NA,TRBD1,TGCGCCAGCAGCCTGACAGGGTTCCCCGTGAGGGGCTACACCTTC,CASSLTGFPVRGYTF
TRBJ2-1,TRBV27,NA,TRBD2,TGTGCCAGCAGTTCTAGCGGGACACTTTACAATGAGCAGTTCTTC,CASSSSGTLYNEQFF
TRBJ2-7,TRBV27,NA,NA,TGTGCCAGCTCTTTAAGAAGGGCGGGGAAGAGCTCCTACGAGCAGTACTTC,CASSLRRAGKSSYEQYF
TRBJ2-7,TRBV5-1,NA,NA,TGCGCCAGCAGCTTGGTTGCTGAAGCAGGCGAGCAGTACTTC,CASSLVAEAGEQYF
TRBJ2-1,TRBV5-1,NA,TRBD2,TGCGCCAGCACGTTGACCCGGGGGGGAGGTGAGCAGTTCTTC,CASTLTRGGGEQFF
TRBJ1-1,TRBV6-1,few,NA,TGTGCCAGCAGCCTACAGAGTGAACGTGAAGCTTTCTTT,CASSLQSEREAFF
TRBJ2-5,TRBV2,NA,NA,TGTGCCAGCAGTGTCCCGGGGGGGACAGGGACCGAAGAGACCCAGTACTTC,CASSVPGGTGTEETQYF
TRBJ1-5,TRBV19,NA,NA,TGTGCCAGTAGTACCCTCGGTAACAATCAGCCCCAGCATTTT,CASSTLGNNQPQHF
TRBJ2-5,TRBV19,NA,NA,TGTGCCAGTAGCAGACAGCCGTACCAAGAGACCCAGTACTTC,CASSRQPYQETQYF
TRBJ1-2,TRBV19,NA,NA,TGTGCCAGTAGTAGAGGACAGTCCGCCTATGGCTACACCTTC,CASSRGQSAYGYTF
TRBJ2-1,TRBV5-6,NA,TRBD2,TGTGCCAGCAGCTTGAAGCGGGGGGGCTGGTATGAGCAGTTCTTC,CASSLKRGGWYEQFF
TRBJ2-3,TRBV6-1,NA,NA,TGTGCCAGCAGTGATTCGGGGTGGTCGGGCACAGATACGCAGTATTTT,CASSDSGWSGTDTQYF
TRBJ1-1,TRBV7-2,NA,NA,TGTGCCAGCAGCTTAGCGCTCAGGGAGGGCACTGAAGCTTTCTTT,CASSLALREGTEAFF
TRBJ2-3,TRBV5-5,NA,NA,TGTGCCAGCAGCTTGGGACAGGCTAGCACAGATACGCAGTATTTT,CASSLGQASTDTQYF
TRBJ1-2,TRBV12-5,NA,NA,TGTGCTAGTGGTCACTCCGCGGGCGAGGGAACCGGCTACACCTTC,CASGHSAGEGTGYTF
TRBJ2-1,TRBV5-4,NA,NA,TGTGCCAGCAGCTCAGGGGCTAAGAGCTCCTACAATGAGCAGTTCTTC,CASSSGAKSSYNEQFF
TRBJ2-1,TRBV5-1,NA,TRBD1,TGCGCCAGCAGCTTGGGAAGGGGGCCCTACAATGAGCAGTTCTTC,CASSLGRGPYNEQFF
TRBJ2-1,TRBV5-1,NA,TRBD2,TGCGCCAGCAGCTTAGGGACTAGCGGGAGCGATGAGCAGTTCTTC,CASSLGTSGSDEQFF
TRBJ2-7,TRBV7-8,NA,TRBD1,TGTGCCAGCAGCTCCCAATGGACAGGGAACTACGAGCAGTACTTC,CASSSQWTGNYEQYF
TRBJ2-4,TRBV6-1,NA,NA,TGTGCCAGCACACAGGGAATGAACATTCAGTACTTC,CASTQGMNIQYF
TRBJ2-5,TRBV11-2,NA,NA,TGTGCCAGCAGCTTAGGGGCAGGGCAAGAGACCCAGTACTTC,CASSLGAGQETQYF
TRBJ1-5,TRBV19,NA,NA,TGTGCCAGTAGTGAAAGGAGAAACGGACTACAGCCCCAGCATTTT,CASSERRNGLQPQHF
TRBJ1-6,TRBV12-5,NA,NA,TGTGCTAGTGGTTTGGTGAGCCATTCGCCTCGTCTTAATTCACCCCTCCACTTT,CASGLVSHSPRLNSPLHF
TRBJ2-5,TRBV7-9,NA,TRBD1,TGTGCCAGCAGCTTAGGGGGACAGGGGGCCCTACCGCAAGAGACCCAGTACTTC,CASSLGGQGALPQETQYF
TRBJ2-7,TRBV5-1,NA,TRBD2,TGCGCCAGCAGCTTGGCAACCGGGACTAGCGGAGCCTACGAGCAGTACTTC,CASSLATGTSGAYEQYF
TRBJ2-7,TRBV25-1,NA,TRBD1,TGTGCCAGCAGTGACGGACAGGGAATGGGGGAGCAGTACTTC,CASSDGQGMGEQYF
TRBJ2-3,TRBV6-1,NA,NA,TGTGCCACGCAACCCAGGGTCACAGATACGCAGTATTTT,CATQPRVTDTQYF
TRBJ2-3,TRBV19,NA,TRBD2,TGTGCCAGTAGTTCCCCGCGCGAGCGGGGGATAACAGATACGCAGTATTTT,CASSSPRERGITDTQYF
TRBJ2-1,TRBV19,NA,NA,TGTGCCAGTACAGGGGACACTGATTGGGACAATGAGCAGTTCTTC,CASTGDTDWDNEQFF
TRBJ2-5,TRBV30,NA,TRBD2,TGTGCCTGGAAAACTAGCGGGTATCAAGAGACCCAGTACTTC,CAWKTSGYQETQYF
TRBJ2-7,TRBV7-4,NA,TRBD1,TGTGCCAGCAGCTCGGGACAGGTGAATTATACTTGCTACGAGCAGTACTTC,CASSSGQVNYTCYEQYF
TRBJ1-1,TRBV15,few,NA,TGTGCCACCACAGCGGAACACGACACTGAAGCTTTCTTT,CATTAEHDTEAFF
TRBJ2-7,TRBV6-1,NA,NA,TGTGCCAGCAGTGACCCTCACACGACAGCTTACGAGCAGTACTTC,CASSDPHTTAYEQYF
TRBJ2-5,TRBV2,NA,TRBD1,TGTGCCAGCATGGACAGGTGGTACCAGCAGTACTTC,CASMDRWYQQYF
TRBJ1-2,TRBV27,NA,NA,TGTGCCAGCAGCCCTACAGGGCGGGCAGATGGCTACACCTTC,CASSPTGRADGYTF
TRBJ2-3,TRBV5-6,few,NA,TGTGCCAGCAGCGCGCGTCACCGTGGAGATACGCAGTATTTT,CASSARHRGDTQYF
TRBJ1-1,TRBV6-5,NA,TRBD1,TGTGCCAGCAGTTACTCAGGGGGCAACACTGAAGCTTTCTTT,CASSYSGGNTEAFF
TRBJ2-7,TRBV19,NA,NA,TGTGCCAGCCGTGAAGGAGTGGAGGCCGAGCAGTACTTC,CASREGVEAEQYF
TRBJ1-2,TRBV14,NA,TRBD1,TGTGCCAGCAGCCACCTCACCGGGACAGGGGGCGCGATTCGCGGCTACACCTTC,CASSHLTGTGGAIRGYTF
TRBJ1-3,TRBV2,once,NA,TGTGCCAGCAGTGCGCGGGGGGCCTCAAACACCATATATTTT,CASSARGASNTIYF
TRBJ2-5,TRBV9,NA,TRBD2,TGTGCCAGCAGCCCCGGGACTAGCGGGGAGACCCAGTACTTC,CASSPGTSGETQYF
TRBJ1-1,TRBV6-5,NA,TRBD1,TGTGCCAGCAGTTACTTGACAGGGGGCAACACTGAAGCTTTCTTT,CASSYLTGGNTEAFF
TRBJ1-2,TRBV2,NA,NA,TGTGCCAGCAGGCCGTCAGGGAACTATGGCTACACCTTC,CASRPSGNYGYTF
TRBJ2-3,TRBV21-1,few,NA,TGTGCCAGCACCCGGGGAGGCACAGATACGCAGTATTTT,CASTRGGTDTQYF
TRBJ1-6,TRBV9,NA,TRBD1,TGTGCCAGCAGCGGTGGGACAGCAAATTCACCCCTCCACTTT,CASSGGTANSPLHF
TRBJ2-7,TRBV6-6,medium-sized,NA,TGTGCCAGCAGTTACGGGGACAAGGGCTACGAGCAGTACTTC,CASSYGDKGYEQYF
TRBJ1-1,TRBV6-1,few,TRBD1,TGTGCCAGCAGCAACAGGGGAAGCACTGAAGCTTTCTTT,CASSNRGSTEAFF
TRBJ1-6,TRBV7-6,NA,NA,TGTGCCAGCAGCCCGGGCGGGGGCTCCTATAATTCACCCCTCCACTTT,CASSPGGGSYNSPLHF
TRBJ1-1,TRBV10-1,NA,NA,TGCGCCAGCACCCAAGGGAGGGGTATTGGCACTGAAGCTTTCTTT,CASTQGRGIGTEAFF